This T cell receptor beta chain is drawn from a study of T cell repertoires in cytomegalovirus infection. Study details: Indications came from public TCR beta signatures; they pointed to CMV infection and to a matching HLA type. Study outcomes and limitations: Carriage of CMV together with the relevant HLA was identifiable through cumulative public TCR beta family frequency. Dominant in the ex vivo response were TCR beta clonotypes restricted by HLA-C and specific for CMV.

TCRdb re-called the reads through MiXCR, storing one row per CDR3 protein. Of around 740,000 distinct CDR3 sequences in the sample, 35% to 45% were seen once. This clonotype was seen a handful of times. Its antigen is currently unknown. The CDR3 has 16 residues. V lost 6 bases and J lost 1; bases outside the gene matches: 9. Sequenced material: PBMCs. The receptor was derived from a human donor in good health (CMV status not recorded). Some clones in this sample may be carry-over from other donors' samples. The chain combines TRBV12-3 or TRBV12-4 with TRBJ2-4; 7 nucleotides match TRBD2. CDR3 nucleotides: TGTGCCAGCAGCTGGCGCGGGAGAGGGGCCAAAAACATTCAGTACTTC. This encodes CASSWRGRGAKNIQYF.